These 28 T cell receptor beta chains were sequenced from one sample in a study of CD8 T cells in ankylosing spondylitis. MiXCR, applied by TCRdb to the 5' RACE reads, yields one record per CDR3 protein. This sample has approximately 500,000 distinct CDR3 sequences; more than 9.5% occur once, and the top ten carry under 7.5%. These TCRs' antigens remain unknown. Regarding the study as a whole: Blood of patients with ankylosing spondylitis appeared to be characterized by a TCR beta motif of fewer than 10 highly homologous variants.

The sequenced material came from blood, either unsorted or a sorted T cell fraction (not recorded which). These receptors all come from a male donor with ankylosing spondylitis.

J is TRBJ2-3 and V is TRBV24-1, with a weak D call TRBD2 (6 bases). Trimming stripped 1 base from V and 4 bases from J, with 14 bases between. Germline V lookup: CDR1 KGHDR, CDR2 SFDVKD. This CDR3 region has 16 residues. CDR3 sequence reads: CATSDFRREVADTQYF. CDR3 nucleotides: TGTGCCACCAGTGATTTTCGGAGGGAGGTGGCAGATACGCAGTATTTT.

This rearrangement joins TRBV5-4 to TRBJ2-2, with 8 bases lining up with TRBD2. This CDR3 has 14 residues. Trimming cost V 4 bases and J 4 bases; bases outside gene matches: 3. Germline loops: CDR1 SGHNT, CDR2 YYREEE (reference sequence). In DNA form, the CDR3 reads TGTGCCAGCAGCACCAGCGGGAGCACCGGGGAGCTGTTTTTT. Its protein is CASSTSGSTGELFF.

The chain links TRBV19 to TRBJ1-6; D gene ambiguous. CDR1 is LNHDA, CDR2 SQIVND, per germline (reference sequence). This CDR3 has 14 amino acids. V was shortened by 3 bases and J by 6 bases, with 9 bases between the two germline ends. The CDR3 nucleotides are TGTGCCAGTAGTATTTACGGGTTTAATTCACCCCTCCACTTT. This sequence encodes CASSIYGFNSPLHF. The full variable domain, completed using reference TRBV19 and TRBJ1-6, is DGGITQSPKYLFRKEGQNVTLSCEQNLNHDAMYWYRQDPGQGLRLIYYSQIVNDFQKGDIAEGYSVSREKKESFPLTVTSAQKNPTAFYLCASSIYGFNSPLHFGNGTRLTVT.

This clonotype has a handful of counts. The J gene is TRBJ2-3, the V gene TRBV20-1; D might be TRBD1 or TRBD2, each matching 5 bases. In germline, CDR1 is DFQATT, CDR2 SNEGSKA (reference sequence). V lost 8 bases to trimming and J lost 0 bases, with 12 bases between them. This CDR3 comprises 13 residues. CDR3 bases: TGCAGTCAATACTGGGGGAGCACAGATACGCAGTATTTT. It yields the protein CSQYWGSTDTQYF.

To note about this clonotype: At one boundary the junction diverges from the germline segment, which might be a read error. The genes are TRBV6-1 and TRBJ2-2; D might be TRBD1 or TRBD2, each matching 5 bases. Germline values: CDR1 MNHNS, CDR2 SASEGT. The length of the CDR3 is 14 residues. In DNA, the CDR3 is TGTGCCAGCAGCCGGGACCGAATTACCGTGGAGCTGTTTTTT. Amino acids: CASSRDRITVELFF.

This clonotype has only one observation. This chain joins TRBV7-2 and TRBJ2-3; TRBD2 is a possible D gene (6 bases). V lost 4 bases to trimming and J lost 4 bases, with 15 bases between them. Germline assignment: CDR1 SGHTA and CDR2 FQGNSA. The CDR3 has 15 residues. This CDR3 reads CASSSGQPGADTQYF. Here the CDR3 DNA reads TGTGCCAGCAGCTCCGGGCAGCCGGGGGCAGATACGCAGTATTTT.

This clonotype was observed a handful of times. The V and J genes are TRBV12-5 and TRBJ2-1; no reliable D call. The CDR3 totals 12 residues. The V gene's germline CDR1 is LGHNT and CDR2 FRNRAP. Trimming left V 1 base short and J 7 bases short, with 5 bases between. The CDR3 loop is CASGLDRNEQFF. CDR3 bases: TGTGCTAGTGGTTTGGATAGGAATGAGCAGTTCTTC.

This clonotype was seen ten or more times. The genes are TRBV6-1 and TRBJ2-1; 10 nucleotides match TRBD2. Per the germline V gene, CDR1 is MNHNS and CDR2 is SASEGT. The CDR3 has 15 residues. Trimming cost V 5 bases and J 2 bases; bases outside gene matches: 3. The CDR3 DNA sequence: TGTGCCAGCAGTCTTAGCGGGAGGACCTACAATGAGCAGTTCTTC. This sequence encodes CASSLSGRTYNEQFF.

In this sample, this clonotype turned up a few times. This chain uses TRBV21-1 with TRBJ2-1. TRBV21-1 is deemed a pseudogene. The CDR3 spans 15 residues. The CDR3 DNA reads TGTGCCAGCAGCAAAGACCGGGGACTCTACAATGAGCAGTTCTTC. Residues: CASSKDRGLYNEQFF.

The V gene is TRBV4-2, the J gene TRBJ2-2, with TRBD1 as a possible D gene (6 bases). CDR1 LGHNA and CDR2 YNFKEQ come from the germline V gene. The CDR3 sequence is 17 residues long. V lost 4 bases and J lost 2, with 17 bases in between. The CDR3 nucleotides are TGTGCCAGCAGCCCCCAAGCAGGGGAGAGAAACACCGGGGAGCTGTTTTTT. Amino acids: CASSPQAGERNTGELFF.

The chain joins TRBV20-1 to TRBJ2-7; possibly TRBD1 for D (5 bases). Trimming took 7 bases from V and 3 from J, leaving 13 bases between them. Germline V gives CDR1 DFQATT, CDR2 SNEGSKA (reference sequence). CDR3 size: 12 residues. For the CDR3, the DNA is TGCAGTGGCGCGGACACACACTACGAGCAGTACTTC. It codes for CSGADTHYEQYF.

V is TRBV12-3 or TRBV12-4 and J is TRBJ2-2; tentative D call: TRBD2 (6 bases). This CDR3 has 16 residues. Trimming removed 4 bases from V and 6 bases from J, with 18 bases in between. This chain's CDR3 is CASSSPWRGSAGELFF. CDR3 coding DNA: TGTGCCAGCAGTTCCCCCTGGAGGGGATCGGCCGGGGAGCTGTTTTTT.

This rearrangement joins TRBV7-8 to TRBJ1-5; maybe TRBD1 (6 bases). Deletions cut 3 bases from V and 7 bases from J, with 13 bases between. Germline lookup yields CDR1 SGHVS and CDR2 FQNEAQ. The length of the CDR3 is 14 residues. The DNA of the CDR3 is TGTGCCAGCAGCTTTAATAAACAGGGACAGCCCCAGCATTTT. As protein: CASSFNKQGQPQHF.

This clonotype has a handful of counts. Written as DNA, the CDR3 is TGCAGTGCTCCCTCGATAGCGGGCCGAGATACGCAGTATTTT. It specifies CSAPSIAGRDTQYF. J is TRBJ2-3 and V is TRBV20-1; the match to TRBD2 covers 7 bases. V shed 5 bases, J shed 5 bases, and the junction held 10 bases outside the gene matches. CDR1 DFQATT and CDR2 SNEGSKA come from the germline V gene (reference sequence). The CDR3 covers 14 residues.

The table lists this clonotype with a few counts. V usage is TRBV7-9 and J usage is TRBJ2-1; tentative D call: TRBD1 (6 bases). Germline-derived CDR1 and CDR2 are SEHNR and FQNEAQ (reference sequence). Trimming cost V 10 bases and J 1 base, with 17 bases left between them. The CDR3 loop spans 15 amino acids. The CDR3 reads CATHPGDESYNEQFF. The CDR3 DNA reads TGTGCCACCCACCCAGGGGATGAATCCTACAATGAGCAGTTCTTC.

This clonotype turned up a few times. The chain has TRBV10-2 and TRBJ2-2; D possibly corresponds to TRBD1 (6 bases). Germline V gene data show CDR1 as WSHSY and CDR2 as SAAADI. This CDR3 has 14 amino acids. V lost 6 bases and J 4 bases, leaving 12 bases between the germline ends. The CDR3 DNA sequence: TGCGCCAGCAGGAGGGACATATTCACCGGGGAGCTGTTTTTT. Its translation: CASRRDIFTGELFF.

This clonotype occurred a few times. Here the CDR3 reads CATSSAGTARNYGYTF. CDR3 nucleotide sequence: TGTGCCACCAGCAGTGCAGGGACAGCGAGAAACTATGGCTACACCTTC. The rearrangement uses TRBV15 and TRBJ1-2; 7 bases match TRBD1. There are 16 residues in the CDR3. Germline V gives CDR1 LNHNV, CDR2 YYDKDF (reference sequence). The junction had 9 bases not matched to a gene; V was cut back by 3 bases and J by 2 bases. The whole variable domain, filled in from reference TRBV15 and TRBJ1-2, reads DAMVIQNPRYQVTQFGKPVTLSCSQTLNHNVMYWYQQKSSQAPKLLFHYYDKDFNNEADTPDNFQSRRPNTSFCFLDIRSPGLGDTAMYLCATSSAGTARNYGYTFGSGTRLTVV.

The chain combines TRBV20-1 with TRBJ2-2; D not resolved. Trimming shortened V by 1 base and J by 2 bases, and 5 bases separated the two germline ends. This CDR3 spans 13 amino acids. Germline CDR1 and CDR2: DFQATT and SNEGSKA (reference sequence). The CDR3 coding sequence is TGCAGTGCTAGAGTGAGAAACACCGGGGAGCTGTTTTTT. It translates to CSARVRNTGELFF.

The J gene is TRBJ2-1, the V gene TRBV3-1, with 8 nucleotides matching TRBD2. CDR1 and CDR2 from the germline V gene are LGHDT and YNNKEL (reference sequence). V dropped 0 bases and J dropped 7; count of bases not matched to a gene: 5. There are 15 residues in the CDR3. CDR3 sequence: CASSQDWSGSNEQFF. The CDR3 bases are TGTGCCAGCAGCCAAGATTGGAGCGGGAGTAATGAGCAGTTCTTC.

There are many counts of this clonotype. V is TRBV4-2 and J is TRBJ2-7; the D gene is possibly TRBD1 (5 bases). Trimming removed 6 bases from V and 2 bases from J, with 17 bases in between. The CDR3 is 15 amino acids. Germline V gene lookup returns CDR1 LGHNA and CDR2 YNFKEQ. CDR3 sequence reads: CASRQAIETTYEQYF. The CDR3 DNA follows: TGTGCCAGCAGACAGGCGATCGAGACGACCTACGAGCAGTACTTC.

The V gene is TRBV7-2, the J gene TRBJ2-1; 7 bases map to TRBD1. The trim removed 3 bases at V and 9 bases at J, leaving 8 bases unmatched. Germline V gives CDR1 SGHTA, CDR2 FQGNSA. The CDR3 runs to 14 residues. The CDR3 nucleotides are TGTGCCAGCAGCTTTACAGGGGTGGGTGGTGAGCAGTTCTTC. Amino acids: CASSFTGVGGEQFF.

This chain uses TRBV4-3 with TRBJ2-3, with 14 nucleotides matching TRBD2. Germline V gene sequence: CDR1 LGHNA, CDR2 YSLEER. The ends lost 5 bases at V and 1 base at J; junction bases unmatched: 23. This CDR3 comprises 23 residues. The CDR3 loop is CASSTRVGTGTSGSSSRTDTQYF. The CDR3 DNA follows: TGCGCCAGCAGCACCAGGGTGGGGACCGGGACTAGCGGGAGTTCCTCCCGCACAGATACGCAGTATTTT.

This clonotype was picked up a small number of times. The V call is TRBV3-1, the J call TRBJ2-1; 10 positions match TRBD2. CDR1 LGHDT and CDR2 YNNKEL come from the germline V gene (reference sequence). V dropped 0 bases and J dropped 5; count of bases not matched to a gene: 10. The CDR3 is 18 amino acids. The CDR3 bases are TGTGCCAGCAGCCAAGATAGGGGTGGGGGACTAGCGAACAATGAGCAGTTCTTC. Residues: CASSQDRGGGLANNEQFF.

In its sample, this clonotype was seen a few times. The chain uses TRBV25-1 and TRBJ2-5; TRBD1 matches 12 bases. V shed 7 bases and J 4 bases; nucleotides not matched to a gene: 4. The CDR3 runs 14 residues. Germline CDR1 MGHDK, CDR2 SYGVNS. CDR3 DNA: TGTGCCAGCACGGGGACAGGGGGCTCAGAGACCCAGTACTTC. It translates to CASTGTGGSETQYF. The entire variable domain, with the rest obtained from reference TRBV25-1 and TRBJ2-5, is as follows: EADIYQTPRYLVIGTGKKITLECSQTMGHDKMYWYQQDPGMELHLIHYSYGVNSTEKGDLSSESTVSRIRTEHFPLTLESARPSHTSQYLCASTGTGGSETQYFGPGTRLLVL.

A few counts support this clonotype. The genes are TRBV5-1 and TRBJ2-7; TRBD1 matches at 10 bases. The CDR3 has 16 amino acids. The germline gives CDR1 SGHRS, CDR2 YFSETQ. V lost 4 bases to trimming and J lost 7 bases; unmatched junction nucleotides: 14. CDR3 region: CASSPTARQGAREQYF. DNA for the CDR3: TGCGCCAGCAGCCCCACTGCCCGACAGGGGGCGAGGGAGCAGTACTTC.

This clonotype was detected only a few times. V gene TRBV11-3 combines with J gene TRBJ2-1; D is possibly TRBD1 (5 bases). Germline CDR1 SGHNT, CDR2 YENEEA. The CDR3 covers 14 residues. V shed 1 base and J shed 9 bases, with 13 bases lying between them. As DNA, the CDR3 is TGTGCCAGCAGCTTAGCAAGGGGTAGGGTTGAGCAGTTCTTC. It codes for CASSLARGRVEQFF.

Here the CDR3 reads CASRTQSWDTEAFF. For the CDR3, the DNA is TGTGCCAGCAGGACACAGAGTTGGGACACTGAAGCTTTCTTT. This chain links TRBV12-3 or TRBV12-4 with TRBJ1-1, with D uncertain. Trimming removed 6 bases from V and 3 bases from J, with 14 bases in between. This CDR3 has 14 residues.

Only a few counts were recorded for this clonotype. V is TRBV4-2 and J is TRBJ2-3; 7 bases line up with TRBD2. The CDR3 is made up of 17 amino acids. Looked up from germline, CDR1 is LGHNA and CDR2 is YNFKEQ. With 0 bases clipped from V and 3 bases from J, the junction kept 9 bases outside the gene matches. CDR3 sequence (DNA): TGTGCCAGCAGCCAAGACGCCGGGACTACTTCTACAGATACGCAGTATTTT. Its protein is CASSQDAGTTSTDTQYF.